This T cell receptor (beta chain) was profiled in a study of blood T cell repertoires in COVID-19. CDR1 and CDR2 (germline): SGHNT, YYREEE (reference sequence). J was trimmed by 1 base and V by 4 bases; bases with no gene match: 7. This CDR3 region has 16 residues. Method: immunoSEQ multiplex PCR; TCRdb's copy keeps in-frame clones and lacks some. This sample yields about 250,000 clones, of which roughly 90% are seen a single time; around 2.3% belongs to the top ten. The chain recombines TRBV5-4 with TRBJ2-2; 7 bases are a match to TRBD1. This TCR was sampled from a woman aged 55 to 70 with COVID-19, enrolled during active disease. The source material was peripheral blood. CDR3 sequence reads: CASSELRTGNTGELFF. CDR3 DNA sequence: TGTGCCAGCAGCGAACTTAGGACAGGGAACACCGGGGAGCTGTTTTTT.